These 6 T cell receptor beta chains share one sample of origin, sequenced in a study of cytomegalovirus exposure and HLA in healthy donors. 60 Vbeta and 13 Jbeta primers were used in PCR. Data came from immunoSEQ multiplex PCR; TCRdb stores just in-frame clones and leaves some out. The sample holds 50,000 or so clones. Source material: PBMCs. The receptor source for this set is a man aged 50 to 59 in good health and CMV-seropositive.

The rearrangement links TRBV2 to TRBJ1-5, with 8 bases matching TRBD1. Germline loops: CDR1 SNHLY, CDR2 FYNNEI. V gave up 9 bases and J gave up 1 base; unmatched junction bases: 5. The CDR3 totals 14 residues. The CDR3 DNA follows: TGTGCCAGTACCCAGGGGGCGAGCAATCAGCCCCAGCATTTT. Translating gives CASTQGASNQPQHF.

The chain links TRBV29-1 to TRBJ2-7; 8 bases are a match to TRBD1. Germline V gives CDR1 SQVTM, CDR2 ANQGSEA. This CDR3 is built from 14 residues. With V trimmed by 1 base and J by 3 bases, 5 bases remained unmatched. The CDR3 DNA reads as TGCAGCGTTGAAGGGACAGGGTTTGACTACGAGCAGTACTTC. Translating it yields CSVEGTGFDYEQYF.

V is TRBV6-5 and J is TRBJ1-1, with a weak D call TRBD1 (6 bases). The CDR3 has 11 residues. Germline loops: CDR1 MNHEY, CDR2 SVGAGI. V lost 7 bases to trimming and J lost 11 bases, with 14 bases between them. CDR3 amino acids: CASTKQGLAFF. The CDR3 bases are TGTGCCAGCACCAAACAGGGTTTGGCTTTCTTT.

This rearrangement joins TRBV6-5 to TRBJ1-3, with D uncertain. The CDR3 runs 13 residues. Germline values: CDR1 MNHEY, CDR2 SVGAGI. With 8 bases removed from V and 0 bases from J, the gap between germline ends came to 8 bases. The CDR3 loop reads CASREPSGNTIYF. The CDR3 nucleotides are TGTGCCAGCCGTGAGCCCTCTGGAAACACCATATATTTT.

This rearrangement joins TRBV7-3 to TRBJ2-1; 7 bases match TRBD2. This CDR3 comprises 13 residues. Germline CDR1 reads SGHTA; CDR2 reads FQGTGA. The trim removed 3 bases at V and 5 bases at J, leaving 1 base unmatched. The CDR3 spells CASSFGGDNEQFF. As DNA, the CDR3 is TGTGCCAGCAGCTTTGGGGGGGACAATGAGCAGTTCTTC.

This chain uses TRBV19 with TRBJ2-3, with 9 bases that match TRBD1. V lost 1 base to trimming and J lost 3 bases; unmatched junction nucleotides: 5. Germline values: CDR1 LNHDA, CDR2 SQIVND (reference sequence). This CDR3 contains 16 residues. Here the CDR3 DNA reads TGTGCCAGTAGTATAGGGACAGGGGTTATGACAGATACGCAGTATTTT. Its translation: CASSIGTGVMTDTQYF.